Below, 19 T cell receptor beta chains from the same sample are listed, as sequenced in a study of shared T cell receptors in the human thymus. TCRdb keeps only in-frame clones here, not all; method: immunoSEQ multiplex PCR. There are 500,000 to 850,000 clones in the sample; 70% to 90% occur only once, and just under 0.0095% lies in the top ten. This sample was shared with a second study, whose subject was human thymus T cells.

The material sequenced was thymocytes. The receptors were sampled from a boy under two years old with a congenital heart defect.

The chain uses TRBV15 and TRBJ2-2; tentative D call: TRBD2 (6 bases). The ends were cut back, 5 bases at V and 4 bases at J, with 20 bases in the middle. The germline V gene encodes CDR1 LNHNV and CDR2 YYDKDF (reference sequence). This CDR3 has 17 residues. The CDR3 DNA follows: TGTGCCACCAGCCAGAATCCGGGGGATAGTAGCACCGGGGAGCTGTTTTTT. The encoded protein is CATSQNPGDSSTGELFF. Variable domain in full (rest from reference TRBV15 and TRBJ2-2): DAMVIQNPRYQVTQFGKPVTLSCSQTLNHNVMYWYQQKSSQAPKLLFHYYDKDFNNEADTPDNFQSRRPNTSFCFLDIRSPGLGDTAMYLCATSQNPGDSSTGELFFGEGSRLTVL.

CDR3 DNA sequence: TGCGCCAGCAGCGCCGGGACAGGGGGCTCGGAGACCCAGTACTTC. Translation gives CASSAGTGGSETQYF. The J gene is TRBJ2-5, the V gene TRBV5-1; TRBD1 matches 12 bases. CDR1 and CDR2 from the germline V gene are SGHRS and YFSETQ. J was trimmed by 5 bases and V by 4 bases; bases with no gene match: 6. The CDR3 extends over 15 amino acids.

The chain joins TRBV29-1 to TRBJ1-1, with D perhaps TRBD1 (6 bases). Germline assignment: CDR1 SQVTM and CDR2 ANQGSEA. This CDR3 is built from 11 residues. V gave up 7 bases and J gave up 7 bases, with 13 bases separating them. This CDR3 reads CSDSGQFEAFF. The CDR3 DNA sequence: TGCAGCGATTCCGGACAGTTTGAAGCTTTCTTT.

The V and J genes are TRBV4-3 and TRBJ1-1; D perhaps matches TRBD1 (5 bases). V was cut by 1 base and J by 0 bases, with 12 bases left in between. The CDR3 consists of 16 residues. In germline, CDR1 is LGHNA, CDR2 YSLEER. The CDR3 loop reads CASSQATDKLNTEAFF. DNA of the CDR3: TGCGCCAGCAGCCAAGCCACGGACAAATTGAACACTGAAGCTTTCTTT.

The chain is built from TRBV7-2 and TRBJ2-1, with 14 bases matching TRBD2. The germline gives CDR1 SGHTA, CDR2 FQGNSA. With 0 bases clipped from V and 9 bases from J, the junction kept 7 bases outside the gene matches. The CDR3 totals 17 residues. The DNA for the CDR3 is TGTGCCAGCAGCTTAGCTCTCTGGACTAGCGGGGGGTGTGAGCAGTTCTTC. Protein: CASSLALWTSGGCEQFF.

CDR3 region: CASSSQRRDRGTGELFF. The CDR3 DNA is TGTGCCAGCAGCTCCCAGAGGCGGGACAGGGGCACCGGGGAGCTGTTTTTT. This sequence joins TRBV11-2 and TRBJ2-2; TRBD1 aligns across 10 bases. The CDR3 length is 17 residues. Per the germline V gene, CDR1 is SGHAT and CDR2 is FQNNGV. V trimming: 4 bases; J trimming: 4 bases; junction bases outside the gene matches: 9.

V usage is TRBV7-9 and J usage is TRBJ2-1; TRBD2 matches 7 bases. V gave up 3 bases and J gave up 5 bases; unmatched junction bases: 7. CDR1 is SEHNR and CDR2 is FQNEAQ in the germline V gene (reference sequence). The CDR3 is 15 amino acids. CDR3 residues: CASSFRGDRNNEQFF. In DNA form, the CDR3 reads TGTGCCAGCAGCTTTCGGGGGGATCGCAACAATGAGCAGTTCTTC.

The chain combines TRBV4-1 with TRBJ1-2; 7 bases map to TRBD1. The CDR3 contains 20 residues. After removal of 1 base from V and 5 bases from J, the junction contained 22 bases not matched to a gene. CDR1 is MGHRA, CDR2 YSYEKL, per germline. CDR3 in amino acids: CASSQAYLRDTRGDGYGYTF. CDR3 DNA sequence: TGCGCCAGCAGCCAAGCCTACCTCCGGGACACCAGGGGGGATGGGTATGGCTACACCTTC.

CDR3 DNA sequence: TGTGCCAGCAGTGATCTTCTAGGGAACACCGGGGAGCTGTTTTTT. Protein: CASSDLLGNTGELFF. The chain joins TRBV25-1 to TRBJ2-2; no reliable D call. The germline V gene encodes CDR1 MGHDK and CDR2 SYGVNS. V lost 3 bases, J lost 1 base, and 9 bases lay in between. The CDR3 runs to 15 residues.

CDR3 protein: CASSLRALHTIYF. Here the CDR3 DNA reads TGTGCCAGCAGCTTGAGGGCTCTCCACACCATATATTTT. J is TRBJ1-3 and V is TRBV7-8; D is unclear. Germline V gene lookup returns CDR1 SGHVS and CDR2 FQNEAQ. V lost 3 bases and J 8 bases, leaving 11 bases between the germline ends. The CDR3 length is 13 residues.

The V and J genes are TRBV7-2 and TRBJ1-2, with D perhaps matching TRBD1 (6 bases). Trimming shortened V by 2 bases and J by 7 bases, and 8 bases separated the two germline ends. This CDR3 region has 12 residues. The V gene's germline CDR1 is SGHTA and CDR2 FQGNSA. The CDR3 nucleotides read TGTGCCAGCAGCTTACAGGGGTGTGGCTACACCTTC. It specifies CASSLQGCGYTF.

The chain is built from TRBV5-6 and TRBJ2-1; 8 nucleotides agree with TRBD2. CDR3 length: 17 amino acids. V shed 4 bases, J shed 7 bases, and the junction held 16 bases outside the gene matches. Germline loops: CDR1 SGHDT, CDR2 YYEEEE. CDR3 loop: CASSTPGEAGVDNEQFF. CDR3 in DNA: TGTGCCAGCAGCACCCCAGGGGAAGCGGGAGTAGATAATGAGCAGTTCTTC.

This clone occurred a few times. The rearrangement uses TRBV5-6 and TRBJ2-1; D perhaps matches TRBD1 (6 bases). The CDR3 length is 14 residues. CDR1 is SGHDT, CDR2 YYEEEE, per germline. V was clipped by 6 bases and J by 5 bases, with 15 bases between them. CDR3 in DNA: TGTGCCAGCACCTCTTACACAGGGCACAATGAGCAGTTCTTC. Protein: CASTSYTGHNEQFF. Complete variable domain (other parts from reference TRBV5-6 and TRBJ2-1): DAGVTQSPTHLIKTRGQQVTLRCSPKSGHDTVSWYQQALGQGPQFIFQYYEEEERQRGNFPDRFSGHQFPNYSSELNVNALLLGDSALYLCASTSYTGHNEQFFGPGTRLTVL.

The rearrangement links TRBV6-1 to TRBJ1-2; D unresolved. Per the germline V gene, CDR1 is MNHNS and CDR2 is SASEGT. Trimming stripped 7 bases from V and 6 bases from J, with 18 bases between. The CDR3 totals 14 residues. Here the CDR3 DNA reads TGTGCCAGCAATAGGGAGGAAAGGTTGGATGGCTACACCTTC. This translates into CASNREERLDGYTF.

V gene TRBV5-1 combines with J gene TRBJ1-2; D possibly corresponds to TRBD1 (5 bases). The CDR3 has 13 residues. The germline V gene has CDR1 SGHRS and CDR2 YFSETQ. V was cut by 0 bases and J by 5 bases, with 8 bases left in between. This CDR3 is CASSLAGWYGYTF. For the CDR3, the DNA is TGCGCCAGCAGCTTGGCAGGGTGGTATGGCTACACCTTC. Filled out from reference TRBV5-1 and TRBJ1-2, the complete variable domain reads KAGVTQTPRYLIKTRGQQVTLSCSPISGHRSVSWYQQTPGQGLQFLFEYFSETQRNKGNFPGRFSGRQFSNSRSEMNVSTLELGDSALYLCASSLAGWYGYTFGSGTRLTVV.

This chain connects TRBV4-1 to TRBJ2-7, with 7 bases aligning to TRBD1. J was trimmed by 3 bases and V by 6 bases; bases with no gene match: 11. The germline gives CDR1 MGHRA, CDR2 YSYEKL. The CDR3 has 15 residues. The CDR3 sequence: CASRPEDRVFYEQYF. Here the CDR3 DNA reads TGCGCCAGCAGACCCGAAGACAGGGTCTTCTACGAGCAGTACTTC.

The chain uses TRBV27 and TRBJ2-7, with 8 bases matching TRBD1. The CDR3 sequence is 15 residues long. Germline CDR1 is MNHEY and CDR2 is SMNVEV (reference sequence). V shed 3 bases and J 3 bases; nucleotides not matched to a gene: 7. CDR3: CASSFRQGLHYEQYF. The CDR3 nucleotides read TGTGCCAGCAGTTTTAGACAGGGGCTACACTACGAGCAGTACTTC.

The J gene is TRBJ1-1, the V gene TRBV7-3, with a weak D call TRBD1 (6 bases). Germline V gives CDR1 SGHTA, CDR2 FQGTGA. The CDR3 is 14 amino acids. Trimming took off 5 bases at V and 1 base at J, with 11 bases between the two ends. The CDR3 DNA reads as TGTGCCAGCAGCCCGGGGACACCGAACACTGAAGCTTTCTTT. Its protein is CASSPGTPNTEAFF.

The chain uses TRBV5-5 and TRBJ2-5; D possibly corresponds to TRBD1 (6 bases). Trimming stripped 4 bases from V and 4 bases from J, with 14 bases between. The CDR3 has 14 amino acids. CDR1 is SGHKS, CDR2 YYEKEE, per germline (reference sequence). The DNA for the CDR3 is TGTGCCAGCAGCATCACAGGGCCGGGAGAGACCCAGTACTTC. Its protein product is CASSITGPGETQYF.